This is a list of T cell receptor beta chains from one sample in a study of blood T cell repertoires in COVID-19. Some clones are missing from TCRdb's copy, which holds only in-frame ones; the method was immunoSEQ multiplex PCR. Of fewer than 400,000 clones listed, more than 85% are singletons. Sequencing input: peripheral blood. These receptors were taken from a human donor in a cohort sampled during active COVID-19. Each CDR3 is given with its conserved first and last residue. A D gene is named only where the DNA matches it firmly. The size entry is marked missing in some rows and otherwise reads once, few, many or a size class.

V	D	size	J	CDR3	DNA
TRBV28	TRBD2	.	TRBJ2-7	CASSPRFGREEAYEQYF	TGTGCCAGCAGCCCTAGGTTCGGGCGGGAGGAAGCCTACGAGCAGTACTTC
TRBV10-3	TRBD2	.	TRBJ2-2	CAIRGTSGRWPTGELFF	TGTGCCATCAGAGGGACTAGCGGGAGGTGGCCCACCGGGGAGCTGTTTTTT
TRBV3-1/TRBV3-2	.	.	TRBJ1-4	CASSPRGGSEKLFF	TGTGCCAGCAGCCCACGGGGGGGTAGTGAAAAACTGTTTTTT
TRBV3-1/TRBV3-2	.	.	TRBJ1-5	CASSQDLREGQPQHF	TGTGCCAGCAGCCAAGATTTGAGGGAGGGTCAGCCCCAGCATTTT
TRBV3-1/TRBV3-2	TRBD2	.	TRBJ2-3	CASSQGLAGGTDTQYF	TGTGCCAGCAGCCAAGGACTAGCGGGGGGAACAGATACGCAGTATTTT
TRBV6-5	TRBD1	.	TRBJ1-2	CASTAGTGGYGYTF	TGTGCCAGCACTGCCGGGACAGGGGGGTATGGCTACACCTTC
TRBV4-1	.	.	TRBJ1-1	CASSQDLAVDTEAFF	TGCGCCAGCAGCCAAGATCTTGCGGTTGACACTGAAGCTTTCTTT
TRBV6-2/TRBV6-3	.	.	TRBJ2-2	CASSYTAVGELFF	TGTGCCAGCAGTTACACCGCGGTCGGGGAGCTGTTTTTT
TRBV29-1	.	.	TRBJ1-1	CSAAGQIDTEAFF	TGCAGCGCCGCGGGTCAGATAGACACTGAAGCTTTCTTT
TRBV6-2/TRBV6-3	.	.	TRBJ2-3	CASSSANSGPDTQYF	TGTGCCAGCAGTTCGGCTAATAGCGGCCCAGATACGCAGTATTTT
TRBV28	TRBD1	.	TRBJ1-2	CASSLDRLNGYTF	TGTGCCAGCAGTCTGGACAGGCTGAATGGCTACACCTTC
TRBV24-1	.	.	TRBJ2-2	CATSDLTSLLELFF	TGTGCCACCAGTGATTTAACGTCTCTATTGGAGCTGTTTTTT
TRBV19	.	.	TRBJ2-7	CASRDRGSDEQYF	TGTGCCAGTAGGGATCGGGGTTCAGACGAGCAGTACTTC
TRBV30	.	few	TRBJ1-1	CACPLAGPNTEAFF	TGTGCCTGTCCCTTGGCAGGCCCGAACACTGAAGCTTTCTTT
TRBV3-1/TRBV3-2	.	.	TRBJ1-1	CASSLNRQGKTEAFF	TGTGCCAGCAGCCTCAATCGCCAGGGAAAAACTGAAGCTTTCTTT
TRBV5-6	.	.	TRBJ1-6	CASSQSSTAGGNSPLHF	TGTGCCAGCAGTCAGTCATCCACCGCGGGGGGCAATTCACCCCTCCACTTT
TRBV28	.	.	TRBJ2-6	CASRAGFSGANVLTF	TGTGCCAGCAGAGCAGGGTTCTCTGGGGCCAACGTCCTGACTTTC
TRBV12-5	.	.	TRBJ1-3	CASGPLQGSSGNTIYF	TGTGCTAGTGGCCCGCTACAGGGAAGCTCTGGAAACACCATATATTTT
TRBV30	.	.	TRBJ2-7	CAWRLPGDYEQYF	TGTGCCTGGAGACTCCCGGGGGACTACGAGCAGTACTTC
TRBV27	TRBD1	.	TRBJ1-2	CASSPKPPEQGRNYGYTF	TGTGCCAGCAGTCCCAAGCCCCCTGAACAGGGGAGAAACTATGGCTACACCTTC
TRBV7-9	TRBD2	.	TRBJ2-1	CASRVGTTGNEQFF	TGTGCCAGCAGGGTCGGGACTACCGGAAATGAGCAGTTCTTC
TRBV7-9	TRBD2	.	TRBJ2-1	CASSPGLGLAVYNEQFF	TGTGCCAGCAGCCCGGGATTAGGACTAGCGGTTTACAATGAGCAGTTCTTC
TRBV23-1	.	.	TRBJ2-7	CASNRQDSYEQYF	TGCGCCAGCAATAGACAGGACTCCTACGAGCAGTACTTC
TRBV6-5	TRBD1	.	TRBJ1-2	CASRRTGSYGYTF	TGTGCCAGCAGGCGGACAGGGAGCTATGGCTACACCTTC
TRBV4-1	TRBD1	.	TRBJ1-4	CASSTGGAGEKLFF	TGCGCCAGCAGCACAGGGGGCGCGGGTGAAAAACTGTTTTTT
TRBV3-1/TRBV3-2	.	.	TRBJ2-2	CASSPIHTTGELFF	TGTGCCAGCAGCCCGATTCATACCACAGGGGAGCTGTTTTTT
TRBV6-5	.	.	TRBJ1-1	CASTDLGGNTEAFF	TGTGCCAGCACCGACCTCGGAGGGAACACTGAAGCTTTCTTT
TRBV5-1	.	.	TRBJ2-2	CASKWGVSGELFF	TGCGCCAGCAAATGGGGGGTTTCCGGGGAGCTGTTTTTT
TRBV5-6	.	.	TRBJ1-6	CASSPSGVSPLHF	TGTGCCAGCAGCCCATCAGGGGTCTCACCCCTCCACTTT
TRBV3-1/TRBV3-2	TRBD1	.	TRBJ1-2	CASSQAIGQDYGYTF	TGTGCCAGCAGCCAAGCGATAGGACAGGACTATGGCTACACCTTC
TRBV25-1	.	.	TRBJ1-6	CASSLGLGGRDHSPLHF	TGTGCCAGCAGTCTCGGTTTGGGAGGCAGGGATCATTCACCCCTCCACTTT
TRBV5-4	TRBD1	.	TRBJ1-1	CASSFRDRANTEAFF	TGTGCCAGCAGCTTCCGGGACAGGGCGAACACTGAAGCTTTCTTT
TRBV7-3	.	once	TRBJ1-1	CASSLGGIGTEAFF	TGTGCCAGCAGCTTAGGGGGGATTGGGACTGAAGCTTTCTTT
TRBV9	TRBD1	.	TRBJ1-1	CASSARTGMNTEAFF	TGTGCCAGCAGCGCCCGGACAGGGATGAACACTGAAGCTTTCTTT
TRBV29-1	TRBD2	.	TRBJ2-2	CSVTGLAGGELFF	TGCAGCGTGACGGGACTAGCTGGCGGGGAGCTGTTTTTT
TRBV5-5	.	.	TRBJ2-3	CASSFWAGTDTQYF	TGTGCCAGCAGCTTTTGGGCGGGAACAGATACGCAGTATTTT
TRBV4-1	.	.	TRBJ1-1	CASSPHFGENTEAFF	TGCGCCAGCAGCCCCCATTTCGGGGAGAACACTGAAGCTTTCTTT
TRBV11-3	.	.	TRBJ2-2	CASSASHFADNTGELFF	TGTGCCAGCAGCGCCTCCCACTTTGCGGATAACACCGGGGAGCTGTTTTTT
TRBV20-1	.	.	TRBJ2-7	CSARRVNEQYF	TGCAGTGCTCGCAGGGTGAACGAGCAGTACTTC
TRBV25-1	TRBD2	.	TRBJ2-3	CASSDPSGGRTDTQYF	TGTGCCAGCAGTGATCCCAGCGGGGGGCGAACAGATACGCAGTATTTT
TRBV3-1/TRBV3-2	.	.	TRBJ1-2	CASSQSRVSGYTF	TGTGCCAGCAGCCAAAGCAGGGTCTCTGGCTACACCTTC
TRBV4-1	TRBD2	.	TRBJ2-5	CASSLSTSGGQETQYF	TGCGCCAGCAGCCTTTCGACTAGCGGGGGGCAGGAGACCCAGTACTTC
TRBV27	TRBD2	.	TRBJ2-2	CASRPRAGGSGELFF	TGTGCCAGCAGACCCCGGGCCGGGGGGTCCGGGGAGCTGTTTTTT
TRBV4-1	.	.	TRBJ2-5	CASSQTNRGQETQYF	TGCGCCAGCAGCCAGACCAACCGGGGACAAGAGACCCAGTACTTC
TRBV9	.	few	TRBJ2-1	CASSVADNEQFF	TGTGCCAGCAGCGTTGCGGACAATGAGCAGTTCTTC
TRBV4-1	.	.	TRBJ2-3	CASSQDQGRENTQYF	TGCGCCAGCAGCCAAGATCAGGGGAGGGAAAATACGCAGTATTTT
TRBV7-9	TRBD1	.	TRBJ2-1	CALDRGEEEQFF	TGTGCCCTGGACAGGGGGGAAGAGGAGCAGTTCTTC
TRBV28	TRBD2	.	TRBJ2-7	CASSFPGLAVYEQYF	TGTGCCAGCAGTTTCCCGGGACTAGCGGTTTACGAGCAGTACTTC
TRBV5-1	TRBD2	.	TRBJ2-3	CASSLAGGTGQGTQYF	TGCGCCAGCAGCTTGGCCGGGGGGACCGGGCAGGGTACGCAGTATTTT
TRBV10-3	.	few	TRBJ2-2	CAISPAGTGELFF	TGTGCCATCAGCCCCGCGGGGACCGGGGAGCTGTTTTTT
TRBV10-3	TRBD2	.	TRBJ2-3	CAISGASGRTPGFTDTQYF	TGTGCCATCAGTGGGGCTAGCGGGAGGACGCCGGGTTTCACAGATACGCAGTATTTT
TRBV2	TRBD1	once	TRBJ1-3	CASGPDRGSSGNTIYF	TGTGCCAGCGGTCCCGACAGGGGGTCCTCTGGAAACACCATATATTTT
TRBV5-6	TRBD1	.	TRBJ2-1	CASSSYDRGNEQFF	TGTGCCAGCAGCTCCTATGACAGGGGGAATGAGCAGTTCTTC
TRBV30	TRBD1	.	TRBJ2-7	CAWSVRETGDEQYF	TGTGCCTGGAGTGTACGAGAGACAGGGGACGAGCAGTACTTC
TRBV29-1	TRBD2	.	TRBJ2-5	CSVETSGSGETQYF	TGCAGCGTTGAAACTAGCGGGAGTGGGGAGACCCAGTACTTC
TRBV6-1	.	.	TRBJ2-1	CASSEARTGYNEQFF	TGTGCCAGCAGTGAAGCGCGTACAGGTTACAATGAGCAGTTCTTC
TRBV7-9	.	.	TRBJ2-3	CASSSPGSTDTQYF	TGTGCCAGCAGCTCACCCGGGAGCACAGATACGCAGTATTTT
TRBV4-1	.	.	TRBJ2-5	CASSQESRRDAGETQYF	TGCGCCAGCAGCCAAGAGTCAAGGCGGGACGCGGGAGAGACCCAGTACTTC
TRBV6-5	TRBD1	once	TRBJ1-1	CASSYLQGAEAFF	TGTGCCAGCAGTTATCTTCAGGGGGCTGAAGCTTTCTTT